These 3 T cell receptor beta chains share one sample of origin, sequenced in a study of response to subunit inactivated influenza vaccine. Via MiXCR, TCRdb re-called the RT-PCR reads, giving one row per CDR3 protein. The profile shows about 570,000 distinct CDR3 sequences, about 11% of them singletons. This sample also belongs to another study, concerning T cells expressing NK-cell markers. From that second work: The TCR beta cDNA came from 5'RACE template switching with UMIs.

The sequences come from PBMCs from blood, collected on the day of vaccination. These receptor sequences come from a middle-aged man who received an inactivated influenza vaccine.

The chain uses TRBV24-1 and TRBJ2-1; D uncertain. The length of the CDR3 is 15 residues. CDR1 and CDR2 (germline): KGHDR, SFDVKD. V shed 3 bases and J shed 0 bases, with 8 bases lying between them. CDR3 nucleotide sequence: TGTGCCACCAGTGATCCGGGCAGCTCCTACAATGAGCAGTTCTTC. Translated: CATSDPGSSYNEQFF.

The chain employs TRBV14 and TRBJ2-5, with D hard to call. CDR3 length: 15 residues. Germline CDR1 and CDR2: SGHDN and FVKESK. With 1 base removed from V and 0 bases from J, the gap between germline ends came to 9 bases. This CDR3 is CASSQVGRNQETQYF. DNA for the CDR3: TGTGCCAGCAGCCAAGTCGGTCGGAACCAAGAGACCCAGTACTTC.

This clonotype was found a few times. This rearrangement joins TRBV12-3 or TRBV12-4 to TRBJ2-6; D perhaps matches TRBD1 (6 bases). CDR3 length: 18 amino acids. V lost 4 bases to trimming and J lost 0 bases, with 16 bases between them. This CDR3 is CASSSVGTRISGANVLTF. The CDR3 region has the DNA TGTGCCAGCAGTTCCGTGGGGACACGGATCTCTGGGGCCAACGTCCTGACTTTC.